These T cell receptor beta chains were read from a single sample in a study of regulatory T cells in long-lasting Graves disease. TCRdb re-called the multiplex PCR reads through MiXCR, storing one row per CDR3 protein. This table holds some 500,000 distinct CDR3 sequences, roughly 12% found once. This sample also appeared in a second study, on T cells in Graves' hyperthyroidism and ophthalmopathy.

The sample in question was peripheral blood mononuclear cells (PBMCs), obtained at new diagnosis, from a patient treated with antithyroid drugs. These receptor sequences come from a man younger than 40 with Graves disease. Each CDR3 is given with its conserved first and last residue. Fields, in order: J gene, clone size, D gene, V gene, CDR3 DNA, CDR3 protein. D genes are given only for firm matches. Clone size, where shown, is once, few, many, or a class for clones that have expanded.

>TRBJ1-5|many|TRBD1|TRBV20-1
TGCAGTGCTGACTCCGGGACAGGGGTAAATCAGCCCCAGCATTTT
CSADSGTGVNQPQHF
>TRBJ2-7|many|TRBD2|TRBV20-1
TGCAGTGCTAGAGAGCTAGCGGGAGCATCCCCCTACGAGCAGTACTTC
CSARELAGASPYEQYF
>TRBJ2-1|many|TRBD2|TRBV11-2
TGTGCCAGCAGCTTAGTGGGAGGGCCGTACAATGAGCAGTTCTTC
CASSLVGGPYNEQFF
>TRBJ2-1|many|-|TRBV12-3/TRBV12-4
TGTGCCAGCAGCCACCCGCCGGGATTCCCCGAGCAGTTCTTC
CASSHPPGFPEQFF
>TRBJ1-5|-|-|TRBV6-1
TGTGCCAGCAGCTTGATGGGCGACCAGCCCCAGCATTTT
CASSLMGDQPQHF
>TRBJ2-6|-|-|TRBV27
TGTGCCAGCAGCCGGGTTAGCTCTGGGGCCAACGTCCTGACTTTC
CASSRVSSGANVLTF
>TRBJ2-5|-|-|TRBV27
TGTGCCTCGCGGAGCTCCTTCCAAGAGACCCAGTACTTC
CASRSSFQETQYF
>TRBJ2-7|few|TRBD2|TRBV20-1
TGCAGTGCCCCTAAGGGCGGGGGGGGCTACGGGCAGTACTTC
CSAPKGGGGYGQYF
>TRBJ2-2|-|TRBD2|TRBV3-1
TGTGCCAGCAGCCTACGGGACTACGGTACCGGGGAGCTGTTTTTT
CASSLRDYGTGELFF
>TRBJ1-5|few|-|TRBV27
TGTGCCAGCAGTCTAAGGGGGGGTTGGAATCAGCCCCAGCATTTT
CASSLRGGWNQPQHF
>TRBJ1-1|many|-|TRBV6-1
TGTGCCAGCACGTACCGGATTGAAGCTTTCTTT
CASTYRIEAFF
>TRBJ2-1|-|TRBD2|TRBV12-3/TRBV12-4
TGTGCCAGCAGCCATAGGAAGGCCGCGGGAGAACGAAATGAGCAGTTCTTC
CASSHRKAAGERNEQFF
>TRBJ1-1|-|-|TRBV13
TGTGCCAGCAGCAGGTCAGGTTACACTGAAGCTTTCTTT
CASSRSGYTEAFF
>TRBJ1-1|many|-|TRBV29-1
TGCAGCGTTGTGGGGACTGAAGCTTTCTTT
CSVVGTEAFF
>TRBJ1-5|many|-|TRBV6-1
TGTGCCAGCAGATCCGACAGTTCTTATAGCAATCAGCCCCTGCATTTT
CASRSDSSYSNQPLHF
>TRBJ1-1|-|-|TRBV18
TGTGCCAGCTCACCAAACAGCTTCATTAACACTGAAGCTTTCTTT
CASSPNSFINTEAFF
>TRBJ2-1|-|-|TRBV12-3/TRBV12-4
TGTGCCAGCAGCGTCGGAACAAGGAGCTCCTACAATGAGCAGTTCTTC
CASSVGTRSSYNEQFF
>TRBJ1-1|many|-|TRBV6-8
TGTGACCGACCGGAGGCAGCTTTCTTT
CDRPEAAFF
>TRBJ2-5|many|-|TRBV12-3/TRBV12-4
TGTGCCAGCAGCCCCCGGGACGGGCTTGGAGAGACCCAGTACTTC
CASSPRDGLGETQYF
>TRBJ2-3|few|-|TRBV9
TGTGCCAGCAGCTTATCAGTTGACTCTAGCACAGATACGCAGTATTTT
CASSLSVDSSTDTQYF
>TRBJ1-1|few|-|TRBV29-1
TGCAGCGTTGCGAGGGGCTCCACTGAAGCTTTCTTT
CSVARGSTEAFF
>TRBJ2-1|-|TRBD2|TRBV12-3/TRBV12-4
TGTGCCAGCAGTTGCCCAAAGCCTTCCAGCGGGAGTGGAAATGAGCAGTTCTTC
CASSCPKPSSGSGNEQFF
>TRBJ2-7|many|TRBD1|TRBV2
TGTGCCAGCAGGGACAGGGGCAGGAACGAGCAGTACTTC
CASRDRGRNEQYF
>TRBJ1-4|-|-|TRBV20-1
TGCAGTGCTAGATCCAGGCGATTTGAAAAACTGTTTTTT
CSARSRRFEKLFF
>TRBJ1-5|many|-|TRBV6-1
TGTGCCAGCAGTCGTGACCCTTGGAGCAATCAGCCCCAGCATTTT
CASSRDPWSNQPQHF
>TRBJ2-1|few|-|TRBV12-3/TRBV12-4
TGTGCCAGCAACAGGCAGGCTCAAATAGGTGAGCAGTTCTTC
CASNRQAQIGEQFF
>TRBJ2-7|-|-|TRBV20-1
TGCAGTGCTAGTAGCGGAAACTACGAGCAGTACTTC
CSASSGNYEQYF
>TRBJ2-7|many|-|TRBV27
TGTGCCAGCAGTTTAAGACTCACTACACGTCCCTACGAGCAGTACTTC
CASSLRLTTRPYEQYF
>TRBJ1-1|-|-|TRBV12-3/TRBV12-4
TGTGCCAGCAGTTTATCAGGGGCCCGGGCTTTCTTT
CASSLSGARAFF
>TRBJ2-3|-|TRBD2|TRBV5-6
TGTGCCAGCAGCCCCCAAGCGGGAGGGCAGGATACGCAGTATTTT
CASSPQAGGQDTQYF
>TRBJ2-1|many|-|TRBV4-2
TGTGCCAGCAGCCAAGATAGGGTAGGTAATGAGCAGTTCTTC
CASSQDRVGNEQFF
>TRBJ1-6|few|-|TRBV10-3
TGTGCCATCTCCTGGGATGAGGGTTCACCCCTCCACTTT
CAISWDEGSPLHF
>TRBJ1-2|many|-|TRBV19
TGTGCCACTTTTTACCCGGGACGGGACTATGGCTACACCTTC
CATFYPGRDYGYTF
>TRBJ2-7|few|TRBD2|TRBV20-1
TGCAGTGCTCAAAGAGGGGGACTAGAAAACGAGCAGTACTTC
CSAQRGGLENEQYF
>TRBJ2-1|many|TRBD1|TRBV5-1
TGCGCCAGCAGGGCCCCGGGACAGGGTTACAATGAGCAGTTCTTC
CASRAPGQGYNEQFF
>TRBJ2-7|many|TRBD1|TRBV7-9
TGTGCCAGCAGGGATGACACAGGGGGTCAAACCTACGAGCAGTACTTC
CASRDDTGGQTYEQYF
>TRBJ2-5|many|TRBD2|TRBV27
TGTGCCAGCAGTTTGCTCGGGACTAGCGAAGAGACCCAGTACTTC
CASSLLGTSEETQYF
>TRBJ1-2|few|-|TRBV19
TGTGCCAGTACCCGAGATCTGACCTATGGCTACACCTTC
CASTRDLTYGYTF
>TRBJ2-3|many|TRBD1|TRBV30
TGTGCCTGGAGTGTAGGGGGCGTTGATACGCAGTATTTT
CAWSVGGVDTQYF
>TRBJ1-4|many|-|TRBV11-2
TGTGCCAGCAGCTTAGCCCGTCCCTTGGGGGAAAAACTGTTTTTT
CASSLARPLGEKLFF
>TRBJ1-5|many|-|TRBV7-2
TGTGCCAGCAGCTATGTCAGCATAGATCAGCCCCAGCATTTT
CASSYVSIDQPQHF
>TRBJ1-1|-|-|TRBV5-1
TGCGCCAGCAGCTTGGCCGCGATAACTGAAGCTTTCTTT
CASSLAAITEAFF
>TRBJ2-7|-|-|TRBV20-1
TGCAGTGCTAGTAGAGGTGGAGCGGGCGGCAGGTCCTACGAGCAGTACTTC
CSASRGGAGGRSYEQYF
>TRBJ2-5|few|TRBD2|TRBV29-1
TGCAGCGTTGAAGACACGGGGGGGGGGCGGGACCAAGAGACCCAGTACTTC
CSVEDTGGGRDQETQYF
>TRBJ2-6|-|-|TRBV10-2
TGCGCCAGCAAAGGCCAAGAGTCTGGGGCCAACGTCCTGACTTTC
CASKGQESGANVLTF